This record looks at one T cell receptor (beta chain) sequence and its context. TCRdb re-called the 5' RACE reads; every CDR3 protein appears as one record, without DNA. The table lists around 40,000 distinct CDR3 sequences, with 4% to 6.5% in the top ten. The data stem from a study of monozygotic twins with inflammatory bowel disease. CDR3 length equals 13 residues. Germline lookup yields CDR1 DFQATT and CDR2 SNEGSKA (reference sequence). This TCR derives from a human donor with ulcerative colitis or Crohn's disease, or a healthy co-twin of an affected twin (not recorded which). The sequenced material came from blood. The chain is built from TRBV20-1 and TRBJ2-7. CDR3 protein: CSARDPSDYEQYF.